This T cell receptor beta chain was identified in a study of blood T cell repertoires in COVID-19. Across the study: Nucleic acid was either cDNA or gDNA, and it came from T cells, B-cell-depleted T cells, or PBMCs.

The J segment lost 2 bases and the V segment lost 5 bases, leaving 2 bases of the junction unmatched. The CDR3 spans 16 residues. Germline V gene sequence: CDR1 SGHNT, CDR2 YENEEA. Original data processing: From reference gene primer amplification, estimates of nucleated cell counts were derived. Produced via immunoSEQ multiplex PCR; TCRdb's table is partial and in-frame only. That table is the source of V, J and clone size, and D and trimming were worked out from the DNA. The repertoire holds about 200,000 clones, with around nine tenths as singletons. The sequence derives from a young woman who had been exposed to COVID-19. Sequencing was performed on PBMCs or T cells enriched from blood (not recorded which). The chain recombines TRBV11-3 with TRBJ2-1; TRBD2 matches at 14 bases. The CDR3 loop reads CASSRLAGGAYNEQFF. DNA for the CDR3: TGTGCCAGCAGCCGACTAGCGGGGGGGGCCTACAATGAGCAGTTCTTC. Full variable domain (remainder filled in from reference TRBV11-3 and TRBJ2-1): EAGVVQSPRYKIIEKKQPVAFWCNPISGHNTLYWYLQNLGQGPELLIRYENEEAVDDSQLPKDRFSAERLKGVDSTLKIQPAELGDSAVYLCASSRLAGGAYNEQFFGPGTRLTVL.